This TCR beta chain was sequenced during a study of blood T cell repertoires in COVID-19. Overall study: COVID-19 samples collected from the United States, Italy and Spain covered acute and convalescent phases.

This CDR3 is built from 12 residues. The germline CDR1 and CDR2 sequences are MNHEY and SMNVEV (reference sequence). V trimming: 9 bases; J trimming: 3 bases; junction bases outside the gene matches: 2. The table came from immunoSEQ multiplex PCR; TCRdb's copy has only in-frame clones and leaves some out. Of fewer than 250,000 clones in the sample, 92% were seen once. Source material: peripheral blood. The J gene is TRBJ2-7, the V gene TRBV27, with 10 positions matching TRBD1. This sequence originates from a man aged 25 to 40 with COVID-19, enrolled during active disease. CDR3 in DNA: TGTGCCAGTAGGACAGGGGGCTACGAGCAGTACTTC. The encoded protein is CASRTGGYEQYF.